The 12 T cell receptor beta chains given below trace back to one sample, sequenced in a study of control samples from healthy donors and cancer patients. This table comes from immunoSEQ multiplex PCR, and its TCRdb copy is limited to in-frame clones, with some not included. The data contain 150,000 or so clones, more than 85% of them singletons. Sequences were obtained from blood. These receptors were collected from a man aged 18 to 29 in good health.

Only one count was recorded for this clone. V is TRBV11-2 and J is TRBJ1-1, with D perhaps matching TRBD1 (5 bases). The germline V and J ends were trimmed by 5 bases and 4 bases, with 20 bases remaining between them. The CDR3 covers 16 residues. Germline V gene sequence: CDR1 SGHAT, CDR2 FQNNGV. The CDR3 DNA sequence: TGTGCCAGCAGCGAACTAGGGACCAGCCCAGGCACTGAAGCTTTCTTT. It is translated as CASSELGTSPGTEAFF.

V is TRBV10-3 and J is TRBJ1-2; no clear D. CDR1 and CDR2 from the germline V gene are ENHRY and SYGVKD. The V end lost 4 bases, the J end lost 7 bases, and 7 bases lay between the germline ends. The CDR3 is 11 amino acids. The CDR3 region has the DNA TGTGCCATCAGTGCTTTGGGTGGCTACACCTTC. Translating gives CAISALGGYTF.

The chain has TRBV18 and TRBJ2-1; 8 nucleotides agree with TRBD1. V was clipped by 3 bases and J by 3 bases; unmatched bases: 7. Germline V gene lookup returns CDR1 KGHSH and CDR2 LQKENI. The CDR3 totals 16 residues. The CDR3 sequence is CASSPSGGAGYNEQFF. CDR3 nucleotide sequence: TGTGCCAGCTCACCGTCAGGGGGCGCTGGCTACAATGAGCAGTTCTTC.

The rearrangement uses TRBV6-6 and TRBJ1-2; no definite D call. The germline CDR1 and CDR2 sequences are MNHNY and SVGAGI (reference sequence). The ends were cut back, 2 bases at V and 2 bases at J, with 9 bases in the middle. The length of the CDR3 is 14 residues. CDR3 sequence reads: CASSYVQENYGYTF. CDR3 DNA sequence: TGTGCCAGCAGTTACGTCCAGGAGAACTATGGCTACACCTTC.

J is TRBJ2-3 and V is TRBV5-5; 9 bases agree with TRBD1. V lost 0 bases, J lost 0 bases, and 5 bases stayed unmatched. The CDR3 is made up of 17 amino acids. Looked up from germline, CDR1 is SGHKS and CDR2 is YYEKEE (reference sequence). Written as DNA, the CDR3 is TGTGCCAGCAGCTTGGTCGTCGGGACAGGGAGCACAGATACGCAGTATTTT. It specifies CASSLVVGTGSTDTQYF.

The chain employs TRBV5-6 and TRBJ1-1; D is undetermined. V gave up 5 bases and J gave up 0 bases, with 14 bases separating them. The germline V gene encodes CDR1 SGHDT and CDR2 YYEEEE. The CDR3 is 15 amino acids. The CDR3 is CASRITSKLNTEAFF. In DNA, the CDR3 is TGTGCCAGCAGGATCACATCGAAACTGAACACTGAAGCTTTCTTT.

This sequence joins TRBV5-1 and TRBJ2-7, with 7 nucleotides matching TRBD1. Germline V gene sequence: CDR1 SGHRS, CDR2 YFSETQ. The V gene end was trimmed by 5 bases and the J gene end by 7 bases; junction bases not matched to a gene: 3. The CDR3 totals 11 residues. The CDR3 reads CASSEQGEQYF. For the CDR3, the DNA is TGCGCCAGCAGTGAACAGGGGGAGCAGTACTTC.

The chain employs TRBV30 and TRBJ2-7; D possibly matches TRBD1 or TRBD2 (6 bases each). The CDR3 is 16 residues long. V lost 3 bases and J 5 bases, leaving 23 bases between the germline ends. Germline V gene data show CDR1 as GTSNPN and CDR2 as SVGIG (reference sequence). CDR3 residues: CAWRGDRSGARNEQYF. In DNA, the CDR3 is TGTGCCTGGAGGGGAGACAGATCGGGGGCGCGGAACGAGCAGTACTTC.

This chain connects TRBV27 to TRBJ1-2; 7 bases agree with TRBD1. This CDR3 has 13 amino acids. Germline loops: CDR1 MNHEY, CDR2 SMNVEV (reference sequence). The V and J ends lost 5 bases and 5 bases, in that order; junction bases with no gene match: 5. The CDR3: CASSEIRGYGYTF. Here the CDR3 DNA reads TGTGCCAGCAGTGAGATCAGGGGGTATGGCTACACCTTC.

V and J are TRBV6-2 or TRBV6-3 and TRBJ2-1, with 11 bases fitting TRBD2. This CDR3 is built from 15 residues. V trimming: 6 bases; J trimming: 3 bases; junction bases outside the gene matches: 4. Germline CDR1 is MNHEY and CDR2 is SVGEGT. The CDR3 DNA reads TGTGCCAGCAGCATTACTAGCGGGAGCTACAATGAGCAGTTCTTC. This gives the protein CASSITSGSYNEQFF.

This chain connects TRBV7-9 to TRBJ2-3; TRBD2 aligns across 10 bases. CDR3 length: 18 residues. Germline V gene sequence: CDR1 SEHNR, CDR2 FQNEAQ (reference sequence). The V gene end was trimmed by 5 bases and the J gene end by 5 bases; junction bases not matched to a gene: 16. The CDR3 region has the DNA TGTGCCAGCAGCGCCCGATTGGAGCGGGGGGGCCCTAGAGATACGCAGTATTTT. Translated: CASSARLERGGPRDTQYF.

The CDR3 loop is CASSSTGLNTEAFF. The CDR3 DNA reads TGTGCCAGCAGCTCGACAGGGTTGAACACTGAAGCTTTCTTT. The rearrangement links TRBV7-9 to TRBJ1-1, with 7 bases identical to TRBD1. This CDR3 is built from 14 residues. J lost 0 bases, V lost 4 bases, and 2 bases had no gene match. CDR1 and CDR2 from the germline V gene are SEHNR and FQNEAQ (reference sequence).